Many counts were recorded for the clone carrying this T cell receptor (beta chain). The antigen is undetermined. What was amplified from RNA transcripts were TCR beta CDR3 regions. Researchers ran a first-round RT-PCR on the TCR CDR3 using the HTBI primer set. TCRdb redid the calling of the multiplex PCR reads with MiXCR, one entry per CDR3 protein. The table shows hundreds of thousands of distinct CDR3 sequences, with 15% to 19% occurring only once. Germline V gene data show CDR1 as MNHNY and CDR2 as SVGAGI (reference sequence). The CDR3 totals 17 residues. Germline trimming cut 2 bases from V and 7 bases from J; bases unmatched to any gene: 8. These data come from a study of T cells in Graves' hyperthyroidism and ophthalmopathy. Findings and limits, study-wide: Appearing also in blood were most of the thyroid clonotypes expanded above 0.001.

This sequence originates from a woman under 30 with Graves' hyperthyroidism. The V call is TRBV6-6, the J call TRBJ1-6, with 10 positions matching TRBD1. Material: blood. DNA of the CDR3: TGTGCCAGCAGTTACCCTTCCCCGGGACAGGGGAATTCACCCCTCCACTTT. It is translated as CASSYPSPGQGNSPLHF.